These T cell receptor beta chains were read from a single sample in a study of CXCR3-negative and CXCR3-positive naive CD8 T cells. From its re-call of the 5' RACE reads, TCRdb lists each CDR3 protein once, without DNA. In all, the sample yields some 48,000 distinct CDR3 sequences. The sequenced sample consisted of naive CXCR3- CD8+ T cells from blood. These TCRs come from a human donor in good health. Some clones in this sample may be carry-over from other donors' samples. CDR3s include the opening cysteine and the closing phenylalanine or tryptophan.

V gene	J gene	CDR3 protein
TRBV6-2/TRBV6-3	TRBJ1-2	CASSSRMNPNYGYTF
TRBV7-8	TRBJ1-1	CASSPRDVQQSTEAFF
TRBV25-1	TRBJ2-2	CASSAPTGELFF
TRBV20-1	TRBJ1-1	CSALSGTEAFF
TRBV28	TRBJ2-7	CASRMLASYEQYF
TRBV29-1	TRBJ2-7	CSVVTGPYEQYF
TRBV5-1	TRBJ2-4	CASNLGVITKNIQYF
TRBV7-6	TRBJ2-2	CASSLDPSGGPTGELFF
TRBV4-3	TRBJ1-3	CASSQDGQLTGNTIYF
TRBV10-3	TRBJ2-3	CAISELANTDTQYF
TRBV29-1	TRBJ2-7	CSVASGREQYF
TRBV7-3	TRBJ2-1	CASSLGIAGELYNEQFF
TRBV30	TRBJ1-1	CAWIGTNTEAFF
TRBV4-1	TRBJ2-5	CASSQWGGGDQETQYF
TRBV6-4	TRBJ1-1	CASSFRAGGTEAFF
TRBV2	TRBJ2-5	CASSYRGAETQYF
TRBV28	TRBJ2-3	CAKDPEEGFSTDTQYF
TRBV7-3	TRBJ2-3	CASSRTGTPDTQYF
TRBV5-1	TRBJ2-7	CASSVAGGERYEQYF
TRBV12-3/TRBV12-4	TRBJ2-2	CASSFPSLAGGAGELFF
TRBV25-1	TRBJ2-7	CASYGSLSVEQYF
TRBV6-5	TRBJ2-6	CASKELLGANVLTF
TRBV5-6	TRBJ2-3	CASSFSPDTQYF
TRBV5-1	TRBJ1-1	CASTQRGNTEAFF
TRBV7-6	TRBJ2-5	CASSFHRGEGETQYF
TRBV28	TRBJ1-1	CASRTRTGNTEAFF
TRBV12-3/TRBV12-4	TRBJ2-1	CASNLSGGVEEQFF
TRBV4-3	TRBJ2-1	CASSPSPEGGTYNEQFF
TRBV12-3/TRBV12-4	TRBJ2-1	CASSSPGPRSDEQFF
TRBV5-1	TRBJ2-7	CASSLAGQSYEQYF
TRBV30	TRBJ2-1	CAWSVRGQGSNEQFF
TRBV28	TRBJ2-1	CASSSGQGWGNEQFF
TRBV11-3	TRBJ2-7	CASSARQGLNEQYF
TRBV29-1	TRBJ2-7	CSVGTDDSYEQYF
TRBV9	TRBJ2-1	CASSGVKSAYIDEQFF
TRBV7-9	TRBJ2-7	CASSHGGRPYEQYF
TRBV3-1	TRBJ2-7	CASSHEGLAHEQCF
TRBV11-2	TRBJ1-1	CASSSSGTGGPTEAFF
TRBV11-2	TRBJ2-3	CASSLDRQFNLAGEKTDTQYF
TRBV7-8	TRBJ2-1	CASSSIPLTGKTYNEQFF
TRBV7-8	TRBJ2-7	CASSLVVVGDRGYEQYF
TRBV29-1	TRBJ2-3	CSAQGSMADTQYF
TRBV7-2	TRBJ1-5	CASSLGFGWGNQPQHF
TRBV14	TRBJ2-7	CASSPLDSGMTYEQYF
TRBV10-3	TRBJ2-1	CAISGTSGRSYNEQFF
TRBV10-3	TRBJ2-5	CAISESGQGESETQYF
TRBV27	TRBJ2-7	CASSLTDSYEQYF
TRBV27	TRBJ2-7	CASSHGPSYEQYF
TRBV5-1	TRBJ2-2	CASSSPTQANTGELFF
TRBV4-3	TRBJ2-7	CASSLLPLSSYEQYF
TRBV29-1	TRBJ2-1	CSVEGPGGDICEQFF
TRBV28	TRBJ2-7	CASSPSFPDRGGYEQYF
TRBV6-5	TRBJ1-2	CASTPSGTYGYTF
TRBV20-1	TRBJ2-7	CSAPGASGGLDYEQYF